This TCR beta chain was retrieved from a study of control samples from healthy donors and cancer patients. The method was immunoSEQ multiplex PCR; TCRdb's version includes in-frame clones alone and lacks a portion of them. In the table there are some 48,000 clones, more than 85% of which are singletons. The TCR was taken from a woman aged 50 to 60 with head and neck cancer. Material: PBMCs.

This chain's CDR3 is CASSGRGSTDTQYF. The CDR3, as DNA: TGTGCCAGCAGCGGCAGGGGGAGCACAGATACGCAGTATTTT. The genes are TRBV11-3 and TRBJ2-3, with 7 bases identical to TRBD1. The CDR3 covers 14 residues. Looked up from germline, CDR1 is SGHNT and CDR2 is YENEEA. J gave up 0 bases and V 5 bases, and 2 bases lay outside the gene matches.